The text below deals with one T cell receptor beta chain. Antigen: not known. This record belongs to a study of blood T cells in healthy people across ages. Regarding the study as a whole: In long-lived donors, naive CD4+ cell counts and diversity exceeded those of aged donors.

The CDR3 contains 12 residues. The germline gives CDR1 SGHTA, CDR2 FQGNSA. The authors drew around 9.4 milliliters of peripheral blood from each donor. Next came a second PCR, run for roughly 6 to 11 cycles, which used a sample-barcoded 5' primer along with a J-beta primer mix. Every molecule of cDNA carried a tag from a template-switch adaptor with 12 random nucleotides. TCRdb re-analysed the 5' RACE reads in MiXCR, keeping a single row per CDR3 protein. The sample has around 650,000 distinct CDR3 sequences, about 34% seen once; the top ten hold about 16%. The clonotype was recovered from an elderly woman in good health. Sequencing was performed on blood. This chain connects TRBV7-2 to TRBJ2-7; D is unresolved. With the DNA end fitting TRBJ2-4 better, the J assignment may be wrong. CDR3 protein: CASSFGRNIQYF. The CDR3 coding sequence is TGTGCCAGCAGCTTCGGCAGAAACATTCAGTACTTC.